This entry is about one TCR beta chain. The target antigen is unknown. At one of its ends the junction is not consistent with the germline gene, which may arise from a read error. The sample belongs to a study of human T cells and chemical hapten exposure. General observations from the study: Donors were affected by alopecia, so their immune reaction might vary from that of healthy individuals.

This sample's time point: patch test 1, 2 weeks after DPC sensitization. The treatment: therapeutic diphenylcyclopropenone sensitization with weekly scalp DPC. Germline loops: CDR1 SEHNR, CDR2 FQNEAQ (reference sequence). The CDR3 is 15 amino acids. TCRdb ran MiXCR on the RACE reads and lists one entry per CDR3 protein. The sample contains about 57,000 distinct CDR3 sequences, about 9% of which appear only once. The source of this sequence is a woman in her 40s with alopecia areata. Some clones in this sample may be carry-over from other donors' samples. The rearrangement joins TRBV7-9 to TRBJ2-2, with D tentatively TRBD2 (6 bases). Material: whole blood, obtained in connection with sensitization to the hapten diphenylcyclopropenone (DPC). This CDR3 reads CASAGLVQNTGVLFF. As DNA, the CDR3 is TGTGCCAGCGCGGGGCTCGTACAGAACACCGGGGTGCTGTTTTTT.